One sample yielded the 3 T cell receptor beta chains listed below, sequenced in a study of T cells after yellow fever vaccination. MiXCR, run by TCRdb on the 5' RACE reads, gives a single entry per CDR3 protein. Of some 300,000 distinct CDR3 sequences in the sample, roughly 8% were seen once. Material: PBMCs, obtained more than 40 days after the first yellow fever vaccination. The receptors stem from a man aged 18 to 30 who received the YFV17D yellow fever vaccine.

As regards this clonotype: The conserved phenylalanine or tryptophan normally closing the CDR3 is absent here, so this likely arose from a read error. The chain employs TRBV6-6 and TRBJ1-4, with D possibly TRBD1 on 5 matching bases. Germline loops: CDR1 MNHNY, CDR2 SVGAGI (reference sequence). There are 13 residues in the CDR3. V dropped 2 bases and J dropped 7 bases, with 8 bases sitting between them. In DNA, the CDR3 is TGTGCCAGCAGTTACCGGGGGTTTGAAAAACTGTTTTAT. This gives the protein CASSYRGFEKLFY.

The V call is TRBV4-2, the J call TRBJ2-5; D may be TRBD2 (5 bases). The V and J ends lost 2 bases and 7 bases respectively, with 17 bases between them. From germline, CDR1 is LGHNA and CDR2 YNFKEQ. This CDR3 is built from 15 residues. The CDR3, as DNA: TGTGCCAGCAGCCAAAAGACTACCACCCCCTCGACCCAGTACTTC. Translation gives CASSQKTTTPSTQYF.

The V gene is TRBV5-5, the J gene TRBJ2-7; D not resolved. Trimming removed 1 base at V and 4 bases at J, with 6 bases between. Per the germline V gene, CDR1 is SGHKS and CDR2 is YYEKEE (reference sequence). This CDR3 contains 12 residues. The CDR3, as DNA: TGTGCCAGCAGCTTGTGGGGTTACGAGCAGTACGTC. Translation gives CASSLWGYEQYV.